What follows are 7 T cell receptor beta chains derived from one specimen sequenced in a study of T cell repertoires in cytomegalovirus infection. TCRdb independently ran MiXCR on the reads; one entry per CDR3 protein. The table records more than 200,000 distinct CDR3 sequences, 8% to 9.5% of them present only once. The material sequenced was PBMCs. The receptors derive from a human donor in good health (CMV status not recorded). Some clones in this sample may be carry-over from other donors' samples.

Only a few counts were recorded for this clonotype. This chain uses TRBV28 with TRBJ2-5; TRBD1 might be the D (6 bases). The CDR3 runs 13 residues. The ends were cut back, 2 bases at V and 7 bases at J, with 11 bases in the middle. Germline-derived CDR1 and CDR2 are MDHEN and SYDVKM. This chain's CDR3 is CASSLARGATQYF. The CDR3 DNA is TGTGCCAGCAGTTTAGCCAGGGGTGCGACCCAGTACTTC.

This clonotype has ten or more counts. The J gene is TRBJ1-1, the V gene TRBV11-3; 8 bases are a match to TRBD1. V lost 6 bases to trimming and J lost 5 bases; unmatched junction nucleotides: 5. Germline V gene sequence: CDR1 SGHNT, CDR2 YENEEA. The CDR3 covers 13 residues. Here the CDR3 reads CASRLTGGTEAFF. CDR3 nucleotides: TGTGCCAGCAGACTAACAGGGGGTACTGAAGCTTTCTTT.

This clonotype appeared many times. The genes are TRBV7-2 and TRBJ1-5, with 8 bases aligning to TRBD1. CDR3 length equals 16 residues. Germline trimming cut 5 bases from V and 4 bases from J; bases unmatched to any gene: 10. Germline assignment: CDR1 SGHTA and CDR2 FQGNSA. The CDR3 reads CASSQPAGTGNQPQHF. CDR3 bases: TGTGCCAGCAGCCAACCCGCCGGGACAGGAAATCAGCCCCAGCATTTT.

This clonotype was recorded many times. The chain is built from TRBV6-5 and TRBJ1-1; a weak D match, TRBD1 (5 bases). Germline V gene data show CDR1 as MNHEY and CDR2 as SVGAGI. Trimming removed 0 bases at V and 1 base at J, with 9 bases between. The CDR3 runs 15 residues. CDR3 region: CASSYSGRGNTEAFF. CDR3 in DNA: TGTGCCAGCAGTTACTCTGGGAGGGGGAACACTGAAGCTTTCTTT.

This clonotype was recorded many times. The J gene is TRBJ2-7, the V gene TRBV7-2; D might be TRBD2 (6 bases). The CDR3 contains 14 residues. CDR1 SGHTA and CDR2 FQGNSA come from the germline V gene. V lost 3 bases, J lost 0 bases, and 9 bases lay in between. CDR3 coding DNA: TGTGCCAGCAGCTTTGCGGGAACCTCCTACGAGCAGTACTTC. It encodes CASSFAGTSYEQYF.

This clonotype has a handful of counts. The chain is built from TRBV20-1 and TRBJ2-2; TRBD2 aligns across 8 bases. The CDR3 has 15 amino acids. The germline gives CDR1 DFQATT, CDR2 SNEGSKA (reference sequence). With 7 bases clipped from V and 0 bases from J, the junction kept 7 bases outside the gene matches. The DNA of the CDR3 is TGCAGTGGGGCCATTAGCGGGGCGAACACCGGGGAGCTGTTTTTT. Its translation: CSGAISGANTGELFF.

This clonotype appeared many times. The chain joins TRBV11-2 to TRBJ1-1; the D is unclear. This CDR3 is 14 amino acids long. V was clipped by 3 bases and J by 1 base, with 9 bases between them. Germline-derived CDR1 and CDR2 are SGHAT and FQNNGV. This CDR3 reads CASSFWGGNTEAFF. The CDR3 DNA reads as TGTGCCAGCAGCTTTTGGGGTGGGAACACTGAAGCTTTCTTT.